This T cell receptor beta chain came from a study of blood T cell repertoires in COVID-19 (dated by TCRdb to 2020 to 2021). Context from the whole study: Samples from collaborators originated in the United States, Italy and Spain and spanned both the acute and convalescent phases of COVID-19. Subjects who had been exposed to COVID-19, were actively infected with it, or had recovered from it provided the deeply sampled blood TCRbeta repertoires that made up the dataset. Samples were obtained from the ongoing ImmuneRACE study (first 160 participants) and from roughly 1,300 subjects provided by 6 global collaborators. The repertoires were released in a freely available public database intended as a resource for research on the immune response to SARS-CoV-2. The prospective study material was composed of cDNA or gDNA derived from T cells, B-cell-depleted T cells, or PBMCs. The sample metadata nearly always contained a de-identified subject ID, COVID-19 status, age in years and sex. HLA class I and class II types, where available, came from metadata supplied by the sample provider rather than from assay-based typing. Overall study outcomes, separate from this receptor: Clinical and demographic metadata were provided uncurated, with the amount varying by source and participant.

Concerning this clone: Its antigen target is currently unknown. There are no base qualities to consult, and no much larger clone falls within one base.

Each collaborating institution followed its own protocols to collect whole blood in K2EDTA tubes. For TCRbeta analysis, collaborators shipped samples as frozen whole blood, isolated PBMCs, or DNA extracted from either of those sample types. The immunoSEQ Assay, a bias-controlled multiplex PCR, was used to amplify TCRbeta CDR3 regions from genomic DNA. Under the source paper's analysis protocol: The number of nucleated cells in each sample was estimated by amplification of reference gene primers within the assay. To quantify the absolute abundance of each unique TCRbeta CDR3 rearrangement, sequence reads were collapsed and filtered. For each sample, productive Simpson clonality was calculated as the square root of Simpson's diversity index across productive rearrangements. TCRdb's version of the immuneACCESS table is confined to in-frame rearrangements and falls short of the full clone set. An unresolved V gene accounts for under half of the shortfall where checked; the remainder is of unknown origin. D and trimming come from the DNA, and the V and J calls and clone size come from that table. The sample table shows roughly 700,000 clones, and 75% to 90% are seen once. The ten largest clonotypes hold over 0.2% of the sample.

Counted from cysteine to phenylalanine, this CDR3 has 16 amino acids. Only CDR3 DNA remains: 48 bases, in frame from the first base. CDR1 and CDR2 are drawn from the germline V gene (reference sequence): SEHNR, FQNEAQ. V is shortened by 2 bases, J by 4 bases, and the region joining them spans 17 bases. Sequencing was carried out using peripheral blood. The rearrangement joined TRBV7-9 to TRBJ1-2, and the D gene may be TRBD1, 5 bases matching. The receptor comes from a woman aged 18-29 years with acute or convalescent COVID-19. The nucleotide sequence reads as follows: TGTGCCAGCAGCTTATTGCCAGGGTCCCCCTTCTATGGCTACACCTTC. It encodes CASSLLPGSPFYGYTF.